A single sample gave rise to the 28 T cell receptor beta chains below, sequenced in a study of cytomegalovirus exposure and HLA in healthy donors. Primers: 60 Vbeta forward and 13 Jbeta reverse. The protocol was immunoSEQ multiplex PCR, while the TCRdb copy is restricted to in-frame clones and leaves out a portion. Of around 120,000 clones in the sample, around 60% were seen once. Sequenced input: PBMCs. These receptors were taken from a man aged 25-45 years in good health and CMV-seropositive.

This chain connects TRBV5-1 to TRBJ2-7; TRBD1 is a possible D gene (5 bases). Deletions cut 5 bases from V and 5 bases from J, with 17 bases between. Germline loops: CDR1 SGHRS, CDR2 YFSETQ. The CDR3 is made up of 14 amino acids. The CDR3 nucleotides read TGCGCCAGCAGTGCCGATGGGGCAGGCGACGAGCAGTACTTC. Its translation is CASSADGAGDEQYF.

The DNA for the CDR3 is TGTGCCAGCAGTGAGGAGGCCCCTAATGAAAAACTGTTTTTT. Its protein is CASSEEAPNEKLFF. The chain recombines TRBV2 with TRBJ1-4; D call uncertain. The germline CDR1 and CDR2 sequences are SNHLY and FYNNEI. This CDR3 contains 14 residues. Between the trimmed V and J ends, which lost 3 bases and 3 bases, there was a span of 8 bases.

The CDR3 DNA sequence: TGTGCCAGCAGCTTCGGACAGACCTACGAGCAGTACTTC. Translation: CASSFGQTYEQYF. The chain employs TRBV5-6 and TRBJ2-5, with a possible D match to TRBD1 (6 bases). The DNA end is more similar to TRBJ2-7, so the J call may be wrong. Germline V lookup: CDR1 SGHDT, CDR2 YYEEEE. This CDR3 comprises 13 residues.

The rearrangement joins TRBV5-4 to TRBJ2-7; possibly TRBD2 for D (7 bases). Germline assignment: CDR1 SGHNT and CDR2 YYREEE (reference sequence). This CDR3 is 15 amino acids long. The germline V and J ends were trimmed by 2 bases and 7 bases, with 19 bases remaining between them. The CDR3 nucleotides are TGTGCCAGCAGCTTCAGTCGGGGGGCCCTGGGGGAGCAGTACTTC. Protein product: CASSFSRGALGEQYF.

The chain combines TRBV6-1 with TRBJ1-6; D gene uncertain. Trimming took off 2 bases at V and 9 bases at J, with 17 bases between the two ends. The germline CDR1 and CDR2 sequences are MNHNS and SASEGT. This CDR3 is built from 16 residues. The CDR3 loop reads CASSESSGPGGSPLHF. The CDR3 nucleotides read TGTGCCAGCAGTGAATCGTCAGGTCCCGGAGGTTCACCCCTCCACTTT.

This clone was counted only a few times. The rearrangement links TRBV4-1 to TRBJ2-7; 10 nucleotides match TRBD2. Germline V gives CDR1 MGHRA, CDR2 YSYEKL. V trimming: 1 base; J trimming: 4 bases; junction bases outside the gene matches: 7. The CDR3 has 16 residues. Written as DNA, the CDR3 is TGCGCCAGCAGCCAAGTTCCTAGCGGGGGTGTATACGAGCAGTACTTC. This translates into CASSQVPSGGVYEQYF.

The chain links TRBV27 to TRBJ2-5, with D unclear. CDR1 is MNHEY and CDR2 is SMNVEV in the germline V gene (reference sequence). The CDR3 is 14 amino acids. V lost 2 bases and J 1 base, leaving 8 bases between the germline ends. CDR3 nucleotides: TGTGCCAGCAGTTTAAATAGATTCCAAGAGACCCAGTACTTC. This sequence encodes CASSLNRFQETQYF.

The V call is TRBV6-1, the J call TRBJ2-5; 7 nucleotides match TRBD2. The CDR3 is 13 residues long. Germline lookup yields CDR1 MNHNS and CDR2 SASEGT. V trimming: 5 bases; J trimming: 7 bases; junction bases outside the gene matches: 7. The chain's CDR3 is CASSNGLVGTQYF. CDR3 nucleotides: TGTGCCAGCAGTAACGGACTAGTAGGGACCCAGTACTTC.

Turning to this clone: One end of the junction fails to match germline, which may point to a read error. The chain couples TRBV7-9 to TRBJ2-7; 7 bases match TRBD2. The V gene's germline CDR1 is SEHNR and CDR2 FQNEAQ (reference sequence). The CDR3 has 19 residues. DNA of the CDR3: TGTTCCAGCAGCTTATACGGCTACTCGGGGGGTTTGGCCCCCTACGAGCAGTACTTC. It yields the protein CSSSLYGYSGGLAPYEQYF.

The chain couples TRBV7-2 to TRBJ2-1, with 7 bases aligning to TRBD1. The CDR3 extends over 12 amino acids. Germline values: CDR1 SGHTA, CDR2 FQGNSA. V was pared by 4 bases and J by 7 bases, with 1 base of the junction left unmatched. The CDR3 DNA sequence: TGTGCCAGCAGCTCACAGGGGAATGAGCAGTTCTTC. Translated: CASSSQGNEQFF.

This sequence joins TRBV19 and TRBJ2-7; 10 nucleotides align to TRBD1. The CDR3 is 16 amino acids. From germline, CDR1 is LNHDA and CDR2 SQIVND (reference sequence). V dropped 9 bases and J dropped 1; count of bases not matched to a gene: 12. CDR3: CASSWGGQGESYEQYF. Written as DNA, the CDR3 is TGTGCCAGCTCCTGGGGTGGACAGGGGGAATCCTACGAGCAGTACTTC.

The chain's CDR3 is CASSLGLAGGLQETQYF. The DNA for the CDR3 is TGTGCCAGCAGCCTCGGACTAGCGGGGGGATTACAAGAGACCCAGTACTTC. The chain couples TRBV7-9 to TRBJ2-5, with 14 bases identical to TRBD2. V lost 5 bases and J lost 2; bases outside the gene matches: 7. Germline values: CDR1 SEHNR, CDR2 FQNEAQ (reference sequence). The CDR3 is 17 residues long.

The chain is built from TRBV5-1 and TRBJ2-2; TRBD2 aligns across 9 bases. CDR1 is SGHRS and CDR2 is YFSETQ in the germline V gene. The CDR3 has 14 amino acids. Losses at the gene ends were 6 bases for V and 4 bases for J; bases not matched to a gene: 4. The CDR3 DNA reads TGCGCCAGCACTAAGACTAGCGGCACCGGGGAGCTGTTTTTT. Protein: CASTKTSGTGELFF.

The CDR3 bases are TGTGCCAGCAGCGCTGGACAGGGAAATCACGAGCAGTACTTC. This codes for CASSAGQGNHEQYF. This rearrangement joins TRBV9 to TRBJ2-7; 8 bases align to TRBD1. Trimming took 3 bases from V and 5 from J; bases not matched to a gene: 7. There are 14 residues in the CDR3. The germline CDR1 and CDR2 sequences are SGDLS and YYNGEE.

This clone was detected once. The rearrangement links TRBV19 to TRBJ2-7, with D perhaps TRBD1 (6 bases). The germline CDR1 and CDR2 sequences are LNHDA and SQIVND (reference sequence). The CDR3 loop spans 14 amino acids. Trimming left V 5 bases short and J 2 bases short, with 13 bases between. The CDR3: CASSEGGITYEQYF. As DNA, the CDR3 is TGTGCCAGTAGTGAAGGGGGAATCACCTACGAGCAGTACTTC.

V gene TRBV2 combines with J gene TRBJ1-2; TRBD1 is a possible D gene (6 bases). Trimming stripped 7 bases from V and 3 bases from J, with 15 bases between. The CDR3 spans 14 residues. Germline V gives CDR1 SNHLY, CDR2 FYNNEI. CDR3 coding DNA: TGTGCCAGCAATTGGGGGACATCTGACTATGGCTACACCTTC. This codes for CASNWGTSDYGYTF. The full variable domain, its missing parts supplied by reference TRBV2 and TRBJ1-2, is EPEVTQTPSHQVTQMGQEVILRCVPISNHLYFYWYRQILGQKVEFLVSFYNNEISEKSEIFDDQFSVERPDGSNFTLKIRSTKLEDSAMYFCASNWGTSDYGYTFGSGTRLTVV.

V gene TRBV4-2 combines with J gene TRBJ2-5; possible D gene TRBD1, 6 bases. The assigned J gene may be wrong: the sequence end matches TRBJ2-7 better. This CDR3 is built from 16 residues. Germline lookup yields CDR1 LGHNA and CDR2 YNFKEQ. This chain's CDR3 is CASSQDWGQSSYEQYF. CDR3 coding DNA: TGTGCCAGCAGCCAAGATTGGGGGCAGAGCTCCTACGAGCAGTACTTC.

The rearrangement uses TRBV4-1 and TRBJ2-2; 16 bases fit TRBD2. The J segment lost 7 bases and the V segment lost 3 bases, leaving 5 bases of the junction unmatched. The CDR3 runs to 17 residues. Germline V gene sequence: CDR1 MGHRA, CDR2 YSYEKL. In DNA, the CDR3 is TGCGCCAGCAGCCAGGGACTAGCGGGGGGGCTAGGCGGGGAGCTGTTTTTT. This sequence encodes CASSQGLAGGLGGELFF.

V usage is TRBV6-5 and J usage is TRBJ2-7; 7 nucleotides line up with TRBD1. J gave up 2 bases and V 0 bases, and 7 bases lay outside the gene matches. This CDR3 region has 16 residues. Germline CDR1 and CDR2: MNHEY and SVGAGI. CDR3 nucleotides: TGTGCCAGCAGTTACTCGGTTGGTCAGGGGGCCTACGAGCAGTACTTC. Amino acid sequence: CASSYSVGQGAYEQYF.

The chain couples TRBV2 to TRBJ1-2; the D gene is possibly TRBD1 (5 bases). In germline, CDR1 is SNHLY, CDR2 FYNNEI. Trimming removed 5 bases from V and 4 bases from J, with 5 bases in between. This CDR3 region has 11 residues. CDR3 bases: TGTGCCAGCAGTCAGGGCTATGGCTACACCTTC. Its protein product is CASSQGYGYTF.

The J gene is TRBJ2-1, the V gene TRBV5-4, with 8 positions matching TRBD2. The CDR3 contains 15 residues. J was trimmed by 7 bases and V by 0 bases; bases with no gene match: 6. CDR1 is SGHNT, CDR2 YYREEE, per germline (reference sequence). The CDR3 region is CASSLALAGLNEQFF. The CDR3 DNA sequence: TGTGCCAGCAGCTTGGCCCTAGCGGGTCTGAATGAGCAGTTCTTC.

This rearrangement joins TRBV29-1 to TRBJ2-5, with D tentatively TRBD2 (7 bases). The CDR3 consists of 16 residues. Germline values: CDR1 SQVTM, CDR2 ANQGSEA. The germline V and J ends were trimmed by 1 base and 4 bases, with 19 bases remaining between them. The CDR3 nucleotides read TGCAGCGTTGAAGGCCCTGAGGGGGGGCCGAGAGAGACCCAGTACTTC. Amino acids: CSVEGPEGGPRETQYF. Together with reference TRBV29-1 and TRBJ2-5, the CDR3 gives the full variable domain: SAVISQKPSRDICQRGTSLTIQCQVDSQVTMMFWYRQQPGQSLTLIATANQGSEATYESGFVIDKFPISRPNLTFSTLTVSNMSPEDSSIYLCSVEGPEGGPRETQYFGPGTRLLVL.

Notes on this clone: Other DNA sequences in this sample translate to the same CDR3. The chain employs TRBV27 and TRBJ2-7; weak D call: TRBD1 (6 bases). Trimming left V 3 bases short and J 5 bases short, with 11 bases between. The CDR3 loop spans 13 amino acids. Germline V lookup: CDR1 MNHEY, CDR2 SMNVEV (reference sequence). The DNA of the CDR3 is TGTGCCAGCAGTTTCCAACAGGGCGACGAGCAGTACTTC. This gives the protein CASSFQQGDEQYF.

The sample holds a few counts of this clone. This sequence joins TRBV18 and TRBJ1-1; tentative D call: TRBD1 (6 bases). Germline CDR1 and CDR2: KGHSH and LQKENI. Trimming stripped 0 bases from V and 1 base from J, with 12 bases between. The CDR3 covers 16 residues. The CDR3: CASSPPGLGANTEAFF. For the CDR3, the DNA is TGTGCCAGCTCACCACCGGGGTTGGGGGCGAACACTGAAGCTTTCTTT.

This clone was found a few times. The chain is built from TRBV19 and TRBJ2-1; TRBD1 agrees at 7 bases. With V trimmed by 6 bases and J by 2 bases, 10 bases remained unmatched. The CDR3 loop spans 16 amino acids. Germline assignment: CDR1 LNHDA and CDR2 SQIVND (reference sequence). In nucleotides, the CDR3 is TGTGCCAGTAGCACTTGGCAGGGGGAGCCCTACAATGAGCAGTTCTTC. Translating gives CASSTWQGEPYNEQFF. Supplemented by reference TRBV19 and TRBJ2-1, the full variable domain reads DGGITQSPKYLFRKEGQNVTLSCEQNLNHDAMYWYRQDPGQGLRLIYYSQIVNDFQKGDIAEGYSVSREKKESFPLTVTSAQKNPTAFYLCASSTWQGEPYNEQFFGPGTRLTVL.

This clone turned up a few times. V and J are TRBV14 and TRBJ2-7; possibly TRBD2 for D (6 bases). The CDR3 sequence is 15 residues long. Germline CDR1 reads SGHDN; CDR2 reads FVKESK. The V end was cut by 3 bases, the J end by 0 bases, with 12 bases between. The CDR3 DNA sequence: TGTGCCAGCAGCCACTGGGAGGTCAGCTCCTACGAGCAGTACTTC. Amino acid sequence: CASSHWEVSSYEQYF.

The V and J genes are TRBV5-6 and TRBJ2-7, with 8 bases fitting TRBD1. The CDR3 runs 15 residues. Germline trimming cut 4 bases from V and 0 bases from J; bases unmatched to any gene: 6. Germline V CDR1 and CDR2: SGHDT, YYEEEE. The CDR3 sequence is CASSLTGGSSYEQYF. The CDR3 bases are TGTGCCAGCAGCCTCACAGGGGGTAGCTCCTACGAGCAGTACTTC.

CDR3 protein: CASSLNRGSYNEQFF. The CDR3 DNA is TGTGCCAGCAGCTTAAACAGGGGGAGCTACAATGAGCAGTTCTTC. This chain links TRBV11-3 with TRBJ2-1, with TRBD1 matching 8 bases. Germline CDR1 and CDR2: SGHNT and YENEEA. Germline trimming cut 2 bases from V and 3 bases from J; bases unmatched to any gene: 3. The CDR3 extends over 15 amino acids.